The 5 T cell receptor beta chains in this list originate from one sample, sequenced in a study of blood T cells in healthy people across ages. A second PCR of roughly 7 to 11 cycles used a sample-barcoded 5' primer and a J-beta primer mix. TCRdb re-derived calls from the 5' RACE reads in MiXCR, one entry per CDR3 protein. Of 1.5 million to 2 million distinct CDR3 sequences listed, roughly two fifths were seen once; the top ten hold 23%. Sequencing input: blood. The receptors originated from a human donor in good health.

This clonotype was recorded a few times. Here the CDR3 DNA reads TGTGCCAGCAGCCCACCGGGTCTGGGATCCGAGCAGTACTTC. Amino acid sequence: CASSPPGLGSEQYF. The chain is built from TRBV7-2 and TRBJ2-5; D gene uncertain. The end of the DNA fits TRBJ2-7 better, so the J call may be wrong. The CDR3 is 14 residues long. The V gene's germline CDR1 is SGHTA and CDR2 FQGNSA.

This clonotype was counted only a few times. CDR3 bases: TGTGCCAGCAGCGAGACGACTAGCGCTTACAATGAGCAGTTCTTC. Encoded protein: CASSETTSAYNEQFF. V gene TRBV9 combines with J gene TRBJ2-1; 8 bases align to TRBD2. There are 15 residues in the CDR3. V lost 3 bases, J lost 4 bases, and 6 bases stayed unmatched. CDR1 and CDR2 (germline): SGDLS, YYNGEE. The full variable domain, in which reference TRBV9 and TRBJ2-1 provide the parts outside the CDR3, is DSGVTQTPKHLITATGQRVTLRCSPRSGDLSVYWYQQSLDQGLQFLIQYYNGEERAKGNILERFSAQQFPDLHSELNLSSLELGDSALYFCASSETTSAYNEQFFGPGTRLTVL.

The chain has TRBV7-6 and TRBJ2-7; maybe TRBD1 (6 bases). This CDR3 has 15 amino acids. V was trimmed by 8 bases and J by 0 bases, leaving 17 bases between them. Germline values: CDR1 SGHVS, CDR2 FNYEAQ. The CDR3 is CASSTPDSFSYEQYF. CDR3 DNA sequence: TGTGCCAGCTCGACCCCGGACAGCTTCTCCTACGAGCAGTACTTC.

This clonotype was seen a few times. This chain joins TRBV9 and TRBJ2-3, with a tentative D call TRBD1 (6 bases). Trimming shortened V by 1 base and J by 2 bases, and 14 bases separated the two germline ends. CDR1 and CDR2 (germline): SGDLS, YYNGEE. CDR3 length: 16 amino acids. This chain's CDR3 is CASSVNGGQYTDTQYF. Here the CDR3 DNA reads TGTGCCAGCAGCGTAAACGGCGGACAGTACACAGATACGCAGTATTTT.

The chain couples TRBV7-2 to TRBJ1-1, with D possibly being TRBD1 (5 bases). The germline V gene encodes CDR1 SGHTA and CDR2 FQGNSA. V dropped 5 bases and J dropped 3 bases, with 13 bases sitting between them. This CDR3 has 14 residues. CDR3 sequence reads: CASSQSQGYTEAFF. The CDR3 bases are TGTGCCAGCAGCCAATCTCAGGGATACACTGAAGCTTTCTTT.